The 21 T cell receptor beta chains below were found in one sample sequenced in a study of blood T cell repertoires in COVID-19. The repertoire was sequenced with immunoSEQ multiplex PCR; TCRdb's copy has only in-frame clones and lacks some. The table shows around 150,000 clones, with 87% occurring only once. The sample taken for sequencing was peripheral blood. These TCRs come from a human donor in a cohort sampled during active COVID-19.

The genes are TRBV9 and TRBJ2-3; 12 bases line up with TRBD2. V was pared by 8 bases and J by 0 bases, with 1 base of the junction left unmatched. The CDR3 length is 14 residues. Germline CDR1 SGDLS, CDR2 YYNGEE. The DNA for the CDR3 is TGTGCCAGTGGACTAGCGGGGAGCACAGATACGCAGTATTTT. This gives the protein CASGLAGSTDTQYF.

The chain links TRBV11-3 to TRBJ1-3, with no clear D. Trimming left V 3 bases short and J 4 bases short, with 13 bases between. The CDR3 length is 15 residues. CDR1 is SGHNT and CDR2 is YENEEA in the germline V gene. The CDR3 loop is CASSFGRGLGNTIYF. The CDR3 bases are TGTGCCAGCAGCTTTGGTCGAGGATTAGGAAACACCATATATTTT.

This clone was seen a handful of times. V is TRBV5-1 and J is TRBJ2-7; D call uncertain. The ends were cut back, 0 bases at V and 7 bases at J, with 17 bases in the middle. Germline CDR1 reads SGHRS; CDR2 reads YFSETQ. The CDR3 has 15 residues. The DNA of the CDR3 is TGCGCCAGCAGCTTGGGTGGCCAAACTAAACCGGAGCAGTACTTC. This sequence encodes CASSLGGQTKPEQYF.

The V call is TRBV4-1, the J call TRBJ2-3; 10 positions match TRBD1. Germline loops: CDR1 MGHRA, CDR2 YSYEKL. The CDR3 runs 14 residues. Unmatched junction bases numbered 5, after V lost 4 bases and J lost 7 bases. The CDR3 protein is CASSPGQGTNTQYF. CDR3 sequence (DNA): TGCGCCAGCAGCCCGGGACAGGGGACCAATACGCAGTATTTT.

This clone was detected only once. This chain joins TRBV14 and TRBJ2-5, with 11 bases aligning to TRBD2. The V segment lost 4 bases and the J segment 5 bases; nucleotides outside the gene matches: 6. The CDR3 runs 15 residues. CDR1 is SGHDN and CDR2 is FVKESK in the germline V gene. CDR3 DNA: TGTGCCAGCAGCCGGTCGGCTAGCGGGAGGGAGACCCAGTACTTC. Translated: CASSRSASGRETQYF.

The chain has TRBV2 and TRBJ2-7, with D unclear. The CDR3 sequence is 14 residues long. Trimming shortened V by 1 base and J by 2 bases, and 9 bases separated the two germline ends. Germline assignment: CDR1 SNHLY and CDR2 FYNNEI. The CDR3 here is CASSEGAPAYEQYF. CDR3 sequence (DNA): TGTGCCAGCAGTGAAGGGGCGCCAGCCTACGAGCAGTACTTC.

This chain joins TRBV6-5 and TRBJ1-1; D ambiguous. Germline CDR1 is MNHEY and CDR2 is SVGAGI. This CDR3 region has 13 residues. The ends were cut back, 7 bases at V and 6 bases at J, with 15 bases in the middle. The CDR3, as DNA: TGTGCCAGCACCCAAGGCGGGGAGGCTGAAGCTTTCTTT. Its protein product is CASTQGGEAEAFF.

The V call is TRBV2, the J call TRBJ1-1; D call uncertain. Germline CDR1 reads SNHLY; CDR2 reads FYNNEI. The CDR3 length is 13 residues. Trimming pared 5 bases from V and 1 base from J, leaving 8 bases between. CDR3: CASSWSGNTEAFF. The CDR3 DNA sequence: TGTGCCAGCAGTTGGTCAGGGAACACTGAAGCTTTCTTT.

J is TRBJ2-5 and V is TRBV2, with 8 bases that match TRBD1. In germline, CDR1 is SNHLY, CDR2 FYNNEI. This CDR3 region has 13 residues. J gave up 3 bases and V 8 bases, and 5 bases lay outside the gene matches. The CDR3 bases are TGTGCCAGCCAGGGACAGGCCGAAGAGACCCAGTACTTC. It specifies CASQGQAEETQYF.

The gene calls are TRBV24-1 and TRBJ2-1, with TRBD2 matching over 8 bases. The ends lost 7 bases at V and 2 bases at J; junction bases unmatched: 6. The CDR3 covers 15 residues. Per the germline V gene, CDR1 is KGHDR and CDR2 is SFDVKD. This CDR3 is CATSPPGGAYNEQFF. The DNA of the CDR3 is TGTGCCACCAGCCCCCCGGGGGGGGCCTACAATGAGCAGTTCTTC.

The gene calls are TRBV20-1 and TRBJ2-1, with 7 bases fitting TRBD2. This CDR3 is 14 amino acids long. Germline-derived CDR1 and CDR2 are DFQATT and SNEGSKA (reference sequence). The junction had 6 bases not matched to a gene; V was cut back by 3 bases and J by 4 bases. This CDR3 is CSASTGGRYNEQFF. Written as DNA, the CDR3 is TGCAGTGCTAGTACGGGAGGCCGGTACAATGAGCAGTTCTTC.

The chain has TRBV5-1 and TRBJ1-2, with 7 bases fitting TRBD1. The V and J ends lost 2 bases and 3 bases, in that order; junction bases with no gene match: 1. Germline V lookup: CDR1 SGHRS, CDR2 YFSETQ. The CDR3 has 13 amino acids. The CDR3 DNA follows: TGCGCCAGCAGCTTCGGGACAGACTATGGCTACACCTTC. Protein: CASSFGTDYGYTF. The complete variable domain, with remaining parts taken from reference TRBV5-1 and TRBJ1-2, reads KAGVTQTPRYLIKTRGQQVTLSCSPISGHRSVSWYQQTPGQGLQFLFEYFSETQRNKGNFPGRFSGRQFSNSRSEMNVSTLELGDSALYLCASSFGTDYGYTFGSGTRLTVV.

This chain connects TRBV2 to TRBJ2-7; D not resolved. The V gene lost 3 bases and the J gene lost 2 bases, with 11 bases spanning the gap. Germline CDR1 reads SNHLY; CDR2 reads FYNNEI. CDR3 length equals 14 residues. The CDR3 here is CASSDRVRTYEQYF. In nucleotides, the CDR3 is TGTGCCAGCAGTGATAGAGTACGAACCTACGAGCAGTACTTC.

V gene TRBV6-2 or TRBV6-3 combines with J gene TRBJ2-7; the D gene is possibly TRBD2 (5 bases). Germline V gene data show CDR1 as MNHEY and CDR2 as SVGEGT. This CDR3 comprises 15 residues. Between the trimmed V and J ends, which lost 2 bases and 6 bases, there was a span of 17 bases. CDR3 region: CASSYGGVRRLEQYF. The DNA of the CDR3 is TGTGCCAGCAGTTACGGTGGGGTCAGGAGGCTCGAGCAGTACTTC.

This clone was seen once. The chain carries TRBV19 and TRBJ2-3, with 12 bases lining up with TRBD2. The germline V gene has CDR1 LNHDA and CDR2 SQIVND (reference sequence). The CDR3 totals 17 residues. Trimming at V came to 5 bases and at J to 2 bases, leaving 8 bases not matched to a gene. The CDR3: CASSRRTSGVLTDTQYF. In DNA, the CDR3 is TGTGCCAGTAGTCGCCGGACTAGCGGGGTTCTCACAGATACGCAGTATTTT.

This clone came up many times. Other DNA sequences from this sample encode an identical CDR3 as well. The chain uses TRBV7-3 and TRBJ2-3, with 10 bases fitting TRBD2. Germline CDR1 reads SGHTA; CDR2 reads FQGTGA. V lost 5 bases to trimming and J lost 0 bases; unmatched junction nucleotides: 2. CDR3 length: 15 amino acids. CDR3 sequence: CASSRAGGSTDTQYF. The CDR3 nucleotides are TGTGCCAGCAGCCGAGCGGGGGGGAGCACAGATACGCAGTATTTT.

The chain joins TRBV9 to TRBJ2-2; 11 bases fit TRBD2. From germline, CDR1 is SGDLS and CDR2 YYNGEE. CDR3 size: 15 residues. V shed 1 base, J shed 4 bases, and the junction held 0 bases outside the gene matches. Written as DNA, the CDR3 is TGTGCCAGCAGCGTACTAGCGGGAGGCACCGGGGAGCTGTTTTTT. Its translation: CASSVLAGGTGELFF.

The V gene is TRBV4-1, the J gene TRBJ2-7, with 8 bases identical to TRBD2. Trimming at V came to 1 base and at J to 0 bases, leaving 5 bases not matched to a gene. Per germline, CDR1 MGHRA and CDR2 YSYEKL. The CDR3 contains 16 residues. CDR3 in DNA: TGCGCCAGCAGCCAAGGGCTAGCGGGTCTCTCCTACGAGCAGTACTTC. It specifies CASSQGLAGLSYEQYF.

The rearrangement joins TRBV19 to TRBJ1-6, with TRBD1 as a possible D gene (5 bases). The CDR3 has 13 amino acids. Trimming shortened V by 5 bases and J by 10 bases, and 12 bases separated the two germline ends. From germline, CDR1 is LNHDA and CDR2 SQIVND (reference sequence). The CDR3 is CASSEGEDSPLHF. The CDR3 nucleotides read TGTGCCAGTAGTGAAGGGGAGGACTCACCCCTCCACTTT.

J is TRBJ2-1 and V is TRBV27; D may be TRBD2 (6 bases). V lost 3 bases to trimming and J lost 0 bases, with 6 bases between them. Per the germline V gene, CDR1 is MNHEY and CDR2 is SMNVEV (reference sequence). This CDR3 comprises 14 residues. The CDR3 sequence is CASSFGGSYNEQFF. The CDR3 nucleotides are TGTGCCAGCAGTTTCGGGGGCTCCTACAATGAGCAGTTCTTC.

The CDR3 protein is CAWRGDRGPFLNTEAFF. CDR3 bases: TGTGCCTGGAGGGGGGACAGGGGCCCCTTTCTGAACACTGAAGCTTTCTTT. The V and J genes are TRBV30 and TRBJ1-1; TRBD1 matches at 10 bases. The CDR3 runs 17 residues. In germline, CDR1 is GTSNPN, CDR2 SVGIG (reference sequence). V lost 3 bases, J lost 0 bases, and 10 bases stayed unmatched.